Listed below are T cell receptor beta chains from one sample, sequenced in a study of T cells in Graves' hyperthyroidism and ophthalmopathy. In TCRdb, the multiplex PCR reads were re-called with MiXCR into one record per CDR3 protein. The table has 300,000 to 350,000 distinct CDR3 sequences, 11% to 15% seen once. The sample was blood. All receptors come from a woman between 25 and 40 years old with Graves' hyperthyroidism. CDR3s include the opening cysteine and the closing phenylalanine or tryptophan. A D gene is named only where the DNA matches it firmly. Part of the rows lack a size; the others show once, few, many or a class for expanded clones.

CDR3aa	CDR3nt	len	v_gene	abundance	j_gene	d_gene
CSASPLAATYNEQFF	TGCAGTGCTAGCCCACTAGCGGCGACCTACAATGAGCAGTTCTTC	15	TRBV20-1	-	TRBJ2-1	TRBD2
CASSNPRTGDHEQFF	TGCGCCAGCAGTAATCCCCGGACAGGGGACCATGAGCAGTTCTTC	15	TRBV6-9	few	TRBJ2-1	TRBD1
CSAGEPTEAFF	TGCAGTGCCGGGGAGCCCACTGAAGCTTTCTTT	11	TRBV20-1	many	TRBJ1-1	-
CASSESGRYEQYF	TGTGCCAGCAGTGAAAGCGGCCGTTACGAGCAGTACTTC	13	TRBV6-1	many	TRBJ2-7	-
CASSVRQGDGYTF	TGTGCCAGCAGTGTACGACAGGGTGATGGCTACACCTTC	13	TRBV2	many	TRBJ1-2	TRBD1
CASAALGGNQPQHF	TGTGCCAGCGCGGCTTTGGGGGGGAATCAGCCCCAGCATTTT	14	TRBV2	many	TRBJ1-5	-
CSVGSSQASYEQYF	TGCAGCGTTGGGAGTAGTCAAGCTTCCTACGAGCAGTACTTC	14	TRBV29-1	many	TRBJ2-7	-
CASSFINSAYEQYF	TGTGCCAGCAGCTTCATCAACAGCGCGTACGAGCAGTACTTC	14	TRBV7-2	-	TRBJ2-7	-
CASSYAVSYEQYF	TGTGCCAGCAGTTACGCAGTTTCCTACGAGCAGTACTTC	13	TRBV6-6	many	TRBJ2-7	-
CATDRPTGDTEAFF	TGTGCCACCGACCGCCCGACGGGGGACACTGAAGCTTTCTTT	14	TRBV24-1	-	TRBJ1-1	-
CASSFDRQASYEQYF	TGTGCCAGCAGTTTTGATAGACAGGCTTCCTACGAGCAGTACTTC	15	TRBV28	many	TRBJ2-7	-
CASRLNRGEKLFF	TGTGCCAGCAGACTTAACAGGGGTGAAAAACTGTTTTTT	13	TRBV27	-	TRBJ1-4	TRBD1
CASTRTGVEETQYF	TGTGCCAGCACGAGAACGGGAGTGGAAGAGACCCAGTACTTC	14	TRBV3-1	-	TRBJ2-5	-
CASSQDPYEQYF	TGTGCCAGCAGCCAAGACCCTTACGAGCAGTACTTC	12	TRBV3-1	-	TRBJ2-7	-
CASSLDRPVNTEAFF	TGTGCCAGCAGCTTAGACCGACCTGTGAACACTGAAGCTTTCTTT	15	TRBV7-9	many	TRBJ1-1	-
CATSGQGTPQHF	TGTGCCACCTCCGGACAGGGGACGCCCCAGCATTTT	12	TRBV24-1	few	TRBJ1-5	TRBD1
CASSPSLWASGYNEQFF	TGTGCCAGCAGCCCATCTCTTTGGGCTAGCGGTTACAATGAGCAGTTCTTC	17	TRBV7-2	few	TRBJ2-1	TRBD2
CASRTTGLYGYTF	TGTGCCAGCAGGACGACAGGGCTCTATGGCTACACCTTC	13	TRBV12-3/TRBV12-4	many	TRBJ1-2	TRBD1
CASSLEEFYSYNEQFF	TGTGCCAGCAGCTTAGAGGAGTTTTACTCGTACAATGAGCAGTTCTTC	16	TRBV7-8	few	TRBJ2-1	-
CASSLGGIEDTQYF	TGTGCCAGCAGTTTGGGCGGGATCGAAGATACGCAGTATTTT	14	TRBV6-1	few	TRBJ2-3	-
CASANRGSGETQYF	TGTGCCAGTGCTAACAGGGGGAGTGGGGAGACCCAGTACTTC	14	TRBV19	few	TRBJ2-5	TRBD1
CASSPRGSGGNNEQFF	TGTGCCAGCAGCCCCCGGGGGAGCGGGGGAAACAATGAGCAGTTCTTC	16	TRBV7-8	few	TRBJ2-1	TRBD2
CASSPGHPAGNEQFF	TGTGCCAGCAGCCCCGGACACCCGGCGGGCAATGAGCAGTTCTTC	15	TRBV25-1	few	TRBJ2-1	-
CASRRQGLYTGELFF	TGTGCCAGCCGCAGACAGGGGTTATACACCGGGGAGCTGTTTTTT	15	TRBV19	-	TRBJ2-2	TRBD1
CASSEGRTGMNTEAFF	TGTGCCAGCAGTGAAGGCCGGACAGGGATGAACACTGAAGCTTTCTTT	16	TRBV6-1	few	TRBJ1-1	TRBD1
CASCSDWNTEAFF	TGTGCCAGCTGTTCGGACTGGAACACTGAAGCTTTCTTT	13	TRBV2	many	TRBJ1-1	-
CSATGTSGTETQYF	TGCAGTGCTACCGGGACTAGCGGGACCGAGACCCAGTACTTC	14	TRBV20-1	few	TRBJ2-5	TRBD2
CASREGGGTGYTF	TGTGCCAGCAGGGAAGGGGGCGGGACTGGCTACACCTTC	13	TRBV6-1	many	TRBJ1-2	TRBD1
CASSQGLDNQPQHF	TGCGCCAGCAGCCAAGGCTTGGACAATCAGCCCCAGCATTTT	14	TRBV4-1	few	TRBJ1-5	-
CSATSGEVSDTQYF	TGCAGTGCTACATCGGGAGAAGTGTCAGATACGCAGTATTTT	14	TRBV20-1	-	TRBJ2-3	-
CASSDRGNTIYF	TGTGCCAGCAGCGACCGGGGAAACACCATATATTTT	12	TRBV12-3/TRBV12-4	many	TRBJ1-3	-
CASSPSGSYNYGYTF	TGTGCCAGCAGCCCCTCCGGGTCGTATAACTATGGCTACACCTTC	15	TRBV3-1	many	TRBJ1-2	-
CASSPPEYGNTGELFF	TGTGCCAGCAGCCCCCCGGAATACGGGAACACCGGGGAGCTGTTTTTT	16	TRBV3-1	few	TRBJ2-2	-
CASSSFGDNYGYTF	TGTGCCAGCAGCTCCTTCGGGGACAACTATGGCTACACCTTC	14	TRBV11-2	many	TRBJ1-2	-
CSASRSEETQYF	TGCAGTGCTAGTCGCTCTGAAGAGACCCAGTACTTC	12	TRBV20-1	many	TRBJ2-5	-
CASARKIPGGFSNEQFF	TGTGCCAGTGCCCGCAAAATTCCGGGAGGTTTTTCGAATGAGCAGTTCTTC	17	TRBV19	-	TRBJ2-1	TRBD2
CASRVGSYNEQFF	TGTGCCAGCCGCGTCGGCTCCTACAATGAGCAGTTCTTC	13	TRBV2	many	TRBJ2-1	-
CATGRDREGHYEQYF	TGTGCCACCGGCAGAGATCGCGAGGGTCACTACGAGCAGTACTTC	15	TRBV15	few	TRBJ2-7	-
CAWSASGSFTDTQYF	TGTGCCTGGAGTGCCAGCGGGAGTTTCACAGATACGCAGTATTTT	15	TRBV30	-	TRBJ2-3	TRBD2
CAWSVRGTSGIREQFF	TGTGCCTGGAGTGTACGGGGGACTAGCGGGATACGTGAGCAGTTCTTC	16	TRBV30	-	TRBJ2-1	TRBD2
CASSYSKVGGPKTQYF	TGTGCCAGCAGTTACTCGAAGGTGGGAGGGCCGAAGACCCAGTACTTC	16	TRBV6-2/TRBV6-3	few	TRBJ2-5	TRBD2
CASSSGFLNEQFF	TGTGCCAGCAGTTCGGGGTTCTTAAATGAGCAGTTCTTC	13	TRBV28	many	TRBJ2-1	-
CASSLGGKRYNEQFF	TGTGCCAGCAGCTTAGGCGGGAAGCGCTACAATGAGCAGTTCTTC	15	TRBV7-2	-	TRBJ2-1	-
CASHPGGSSTDTQYF	TGCGCCAGCCATCCGGGCGGGAGTAGCACAGATACGCAGTATTTT	15	TRBV5-1	-	TRBJ2-3	TRBD2
CSASPQPRWYNYGYTF	TGCAGTGCTAGTCCCCAACCACGTTGGTATAACTATGGCTACACCTTC	16	TRBV20-1	-	TRBJ1-2	-
CASSPKITGDRSQHF	TGTGCCAGCAGTCCTAAAATCACAGGGGATCGGTCCCAGCATTTT	15	TRBV6-1	-	TRBJ1-5	TRBD1
CSAFMGSGPFSYEQYF	TGCAGTGCTTTCATGGGGAGCGGGCCCTTTTCCTACGAGCAGTACTTC	16	TRBV20-1	few	TRBJ2-7	-